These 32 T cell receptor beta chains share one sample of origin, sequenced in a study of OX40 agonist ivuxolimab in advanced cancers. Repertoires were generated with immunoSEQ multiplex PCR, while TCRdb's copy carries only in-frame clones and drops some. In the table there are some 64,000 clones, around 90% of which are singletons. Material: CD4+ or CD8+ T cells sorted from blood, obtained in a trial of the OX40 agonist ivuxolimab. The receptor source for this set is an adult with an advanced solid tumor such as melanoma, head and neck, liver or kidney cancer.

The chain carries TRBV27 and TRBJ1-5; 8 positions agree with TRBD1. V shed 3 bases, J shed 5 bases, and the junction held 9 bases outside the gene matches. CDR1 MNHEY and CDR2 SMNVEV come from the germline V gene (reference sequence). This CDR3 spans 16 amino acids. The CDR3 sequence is CASSFSGQGLYQPQHF. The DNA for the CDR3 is TGTGCCAGCAGTTTTTCTGGACAGGGACTGTATCAGCCCCAGCATTTT.

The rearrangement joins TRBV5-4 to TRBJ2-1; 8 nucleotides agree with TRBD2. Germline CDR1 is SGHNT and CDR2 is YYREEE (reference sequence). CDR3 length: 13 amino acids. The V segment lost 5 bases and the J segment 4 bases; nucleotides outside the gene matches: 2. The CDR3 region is CASSGGRYNEQFF. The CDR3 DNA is TGTGCCAGCAGTGGCGGGAGGTACAATGAGCAGTTCTTC. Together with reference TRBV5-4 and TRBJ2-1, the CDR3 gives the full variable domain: ETGVTQSPTHLIKTRGQQVTLRCSSQSGHNTVSWYQQALGQGPQFIFQYYREEENGRGNFPPRFSGLQFPNYSSELNVNALELDDSALYLCASSGGRYNEQFFGPGTRLTVL.

CDR3 DNA: TGTGCCAGCAGTAGGACCGTGGCAGATACGCAGTATTTT. Its translation is CASSRTVADTQYF. The V and J genes are TRBV27 and TRBJ2-3; D unclear. The CDR3 runs 13 residues. The germline gives CDR1 MNHEY, CDR2 SMNVEV (reference sequence). Trimming stripped 5 bases from V and 4 bases from J, with 10 bases between.

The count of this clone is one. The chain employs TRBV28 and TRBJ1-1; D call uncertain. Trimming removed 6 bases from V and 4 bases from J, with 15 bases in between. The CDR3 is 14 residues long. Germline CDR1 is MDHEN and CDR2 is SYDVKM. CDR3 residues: CASRPKPLGTEAFF. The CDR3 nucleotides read TGTGCCAGCAGGCCAAAACCCTTAGGCACTGAAGCTTTCTTT. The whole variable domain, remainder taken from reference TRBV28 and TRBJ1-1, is DVKVTQSSRYLVKRTGEKVFLECVQDMDHENMFWYRQDPGLGLRLIYFSYDVKMKEKGDIPEGYSVSREKKERFSLILESASTNQTSMYLCASRPKPLGTEAFFGQGTRLTVV.

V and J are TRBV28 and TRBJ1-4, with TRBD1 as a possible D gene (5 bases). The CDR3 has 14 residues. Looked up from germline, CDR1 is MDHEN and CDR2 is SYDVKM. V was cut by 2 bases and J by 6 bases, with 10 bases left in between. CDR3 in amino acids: CASSLGRDYEKLFF. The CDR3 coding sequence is TGTGCCAGCAGTTTAGGCAGGGATTATGAAAAACTGTTTTTT.

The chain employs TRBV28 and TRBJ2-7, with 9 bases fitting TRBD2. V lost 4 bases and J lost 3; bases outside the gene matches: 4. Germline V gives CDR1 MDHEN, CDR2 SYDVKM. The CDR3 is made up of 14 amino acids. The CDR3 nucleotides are TGTGCCAGCAGTTGGCTAGCGGGACGCTACGAGCAGTACTTC. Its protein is CASSWLAGRYEQYF.

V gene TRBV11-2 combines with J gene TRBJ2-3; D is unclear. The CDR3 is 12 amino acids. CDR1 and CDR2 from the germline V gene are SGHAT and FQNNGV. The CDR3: CPKKGSTDTQYF. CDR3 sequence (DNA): TGTCCTAAAAAGGGATCCACAGATACGCAGTATTTT.

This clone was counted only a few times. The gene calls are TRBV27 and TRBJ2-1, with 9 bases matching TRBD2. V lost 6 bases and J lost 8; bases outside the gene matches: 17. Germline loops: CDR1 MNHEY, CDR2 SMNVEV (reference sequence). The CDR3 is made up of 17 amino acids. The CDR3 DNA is TGTGCCAGCAGGACGGTCGCGGGAGGGCCCAGTTTCGATGAGCAGTTCTTC. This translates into CASRTVAGGPSFDEQFF.

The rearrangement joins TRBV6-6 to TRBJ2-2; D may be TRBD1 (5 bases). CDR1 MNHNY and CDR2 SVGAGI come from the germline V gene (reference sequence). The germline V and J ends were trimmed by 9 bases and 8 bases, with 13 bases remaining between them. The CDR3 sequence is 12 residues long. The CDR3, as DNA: TGTGCCAGTCCAGGGTCATCTGGGGAGCTGTTTTTT. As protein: CASPGSSGELFF.

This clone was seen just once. The CDR3 sequence: CASSYVAGSEQYF. The CDR3 DNA follows: TGTGCCAGCAGTTATGTGGCAGGGAGCGAGCAGTACTTC. The chain has TRBV6-5 and TRBJ2-7; TRBD1 or TRBD2 may be the D gene (5 bases each). Germline V gene sequence: CDR1 MNHEY, CDR2 SVGAGI. Between the trimmed V and J ends, which lost 3 bases and 6 bases, there was a span of 12 bases. The CDR3 has 13 amino acids.

CDR3 sequence reads: CASSLDRATDTQYF. CDR3 nucleotide sequence: TGTGCCAGCAGTTTGGACAGGGCCACAGATACGCAGTATTTT. The chain employs TRBV6-5 and TRBJ2-3, with TRBD1 identical over 8 bases. J lost 2 bases, V lost 4 bases, and 2 bases had no gene match. This CDR3 is 14 amino acids long. The germline gives CDR1 MNHEY, CDR2 SVGAGI.

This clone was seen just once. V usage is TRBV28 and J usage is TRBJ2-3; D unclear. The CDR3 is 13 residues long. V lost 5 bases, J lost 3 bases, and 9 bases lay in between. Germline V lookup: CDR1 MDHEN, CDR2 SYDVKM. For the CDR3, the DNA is TGTGCCAGCAGTCCCGCTAGTACAGATACGCAGTATTTT. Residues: CASSPASTDTQYF.

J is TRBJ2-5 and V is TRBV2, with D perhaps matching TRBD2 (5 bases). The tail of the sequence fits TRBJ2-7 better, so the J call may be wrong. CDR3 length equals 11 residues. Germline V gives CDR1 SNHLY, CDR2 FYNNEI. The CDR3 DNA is TGTGCCCGAAGGAGCGGCTACGAGCAGTACTTC. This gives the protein CARRSGYEQYF.

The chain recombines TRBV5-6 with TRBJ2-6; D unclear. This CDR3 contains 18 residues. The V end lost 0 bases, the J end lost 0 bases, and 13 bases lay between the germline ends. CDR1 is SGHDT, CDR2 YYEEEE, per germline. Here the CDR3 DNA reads TGTGCCAGCAGCTTGGATTCCGAGTTCCTCTCTGGGGCCAACGTCCTGACTTTC. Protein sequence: CASSLDSEFLSGANVLTF.

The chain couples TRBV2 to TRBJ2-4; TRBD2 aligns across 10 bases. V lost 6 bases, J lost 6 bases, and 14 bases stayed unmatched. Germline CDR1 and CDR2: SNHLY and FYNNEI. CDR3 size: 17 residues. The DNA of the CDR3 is TGTGCCAGCAGGGACGGTAGGAGCGGGAGGGCCGGAAACATTCAGTACTTC. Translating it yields CASRDGRSGRAGNIQYF.

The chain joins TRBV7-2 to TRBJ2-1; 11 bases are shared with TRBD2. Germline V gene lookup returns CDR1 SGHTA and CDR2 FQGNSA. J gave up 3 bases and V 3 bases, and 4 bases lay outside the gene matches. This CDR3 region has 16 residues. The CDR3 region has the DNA TGTGCCAGCAGCTTGGGACTAGCGGTCTTCTACAATGAGCAGTTCTTC. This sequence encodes CASSLGLAVFYNEQFF.

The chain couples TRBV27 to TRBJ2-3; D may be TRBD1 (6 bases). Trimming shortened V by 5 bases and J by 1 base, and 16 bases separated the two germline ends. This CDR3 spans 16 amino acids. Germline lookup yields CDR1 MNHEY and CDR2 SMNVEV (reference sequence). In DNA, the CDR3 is TGTGCCAGCAGTAGACAGGTTCTACAGGGCACAGATACGCAGTATTTT. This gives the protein CASSRQVLQGTDTQYF.

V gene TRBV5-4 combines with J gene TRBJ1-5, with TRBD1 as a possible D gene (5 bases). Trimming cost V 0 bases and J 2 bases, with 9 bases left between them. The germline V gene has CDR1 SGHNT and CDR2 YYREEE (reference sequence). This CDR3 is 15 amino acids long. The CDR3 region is CASSLAPGGNQPQHF. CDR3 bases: TGTGCCAGCAGCTTGGCACCGGGGGGCAATCAGCCCCAGCATTTT.

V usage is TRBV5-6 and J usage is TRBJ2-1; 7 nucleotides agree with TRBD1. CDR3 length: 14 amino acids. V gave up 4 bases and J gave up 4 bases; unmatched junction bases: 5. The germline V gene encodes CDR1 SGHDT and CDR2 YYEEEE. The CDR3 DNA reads TGTGCCAGCAGCCCGGGACAGAGGTACAATGAGCAGTTCTTC. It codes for CASSPGQRYNEQFF.

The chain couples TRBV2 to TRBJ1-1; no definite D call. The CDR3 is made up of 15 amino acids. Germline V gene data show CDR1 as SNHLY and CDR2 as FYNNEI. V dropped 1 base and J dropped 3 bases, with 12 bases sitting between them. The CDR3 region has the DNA TGTGCCAGCAGTGAAGGCTCGGACCACTACACTGAAGCTTTCTTT. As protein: CASSEGSDHYTEAFF. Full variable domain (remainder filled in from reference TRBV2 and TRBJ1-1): EPEVTQTPSHQVTQMGQEVILRCVPISNHLYFYWYRQILGQKVEFLVSFYNNEISEKSEIFDDQFSVERPDGSNFTLKIRSTKLEDSAMYFCASSEGSDHYTEAFFGQGTRLTVV.

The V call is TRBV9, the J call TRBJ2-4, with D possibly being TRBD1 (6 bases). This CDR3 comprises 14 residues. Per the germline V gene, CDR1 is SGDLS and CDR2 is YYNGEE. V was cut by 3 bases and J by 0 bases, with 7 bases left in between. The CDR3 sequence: CASSGGLAKNIQYF. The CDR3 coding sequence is TGTGCCAGCAGCGGGGGGCTAGCCAAAAACATTCAGTACTTC.

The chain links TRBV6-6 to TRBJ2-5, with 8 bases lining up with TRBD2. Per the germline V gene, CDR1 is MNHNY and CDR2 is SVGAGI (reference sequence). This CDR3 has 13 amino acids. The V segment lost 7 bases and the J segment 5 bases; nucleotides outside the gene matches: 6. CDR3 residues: CASTPGGGETQYF. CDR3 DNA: TGTGCCAGCACCCCAGGCGGGGGGGAGACCCAGTACTTC.

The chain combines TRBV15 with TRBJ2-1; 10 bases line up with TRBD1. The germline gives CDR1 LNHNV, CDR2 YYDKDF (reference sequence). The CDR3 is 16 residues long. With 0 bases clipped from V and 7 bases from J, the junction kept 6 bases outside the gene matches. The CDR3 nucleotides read TGTGCCACCAGCAGAGATCGGACAGGGGGGGTTAATGAGCAGTTCTTC. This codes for CATSRDRTGGVNEQFF.

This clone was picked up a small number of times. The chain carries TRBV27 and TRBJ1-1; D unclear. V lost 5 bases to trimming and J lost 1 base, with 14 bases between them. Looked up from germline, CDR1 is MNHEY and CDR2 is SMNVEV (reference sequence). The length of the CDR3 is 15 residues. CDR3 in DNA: TGTGCCAGCAGTAACCTTGGCCGGTGGAACACTGAAGCTTTCTTT. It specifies CASSNLGRWNTEAFF.

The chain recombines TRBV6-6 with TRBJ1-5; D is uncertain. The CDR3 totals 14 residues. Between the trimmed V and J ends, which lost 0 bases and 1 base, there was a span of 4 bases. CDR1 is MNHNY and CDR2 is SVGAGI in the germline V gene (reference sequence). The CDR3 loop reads CASSYSISNQPQHF. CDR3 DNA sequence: TGTGCCAGCAGTTACTCGATAAGCAATCAGCCCCAGCATTTT.

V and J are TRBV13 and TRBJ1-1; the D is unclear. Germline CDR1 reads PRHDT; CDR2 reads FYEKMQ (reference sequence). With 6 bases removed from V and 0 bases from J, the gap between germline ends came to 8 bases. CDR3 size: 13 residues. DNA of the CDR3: TGTGCCAGCAGGCGGCGGATGAACACTGAAGCTTTCTTT. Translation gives CASRRRMNTEAFF.

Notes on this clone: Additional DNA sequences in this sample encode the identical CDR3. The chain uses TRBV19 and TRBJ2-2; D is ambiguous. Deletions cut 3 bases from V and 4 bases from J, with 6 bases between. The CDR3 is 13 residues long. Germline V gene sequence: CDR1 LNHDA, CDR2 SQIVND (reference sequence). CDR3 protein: CASSIVGTGELFF. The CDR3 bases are TGTGCCAGTAGTATTGTGGGCACCGGGGAGCTGTTTTTT.

The CDR3 sequence: CASSIDYRTGFIYNQPQHF. The CDR3 DNA sequence: TGTGCCAGTAGTATAGATTATCGGACAGGGTTTATATACAATCAGCCCCAGCATTTT. The J gene is TRBJ1-5, the V gene TRBV19, with 8 bases that match TRBD1. The CDR3 is 19 amino acids. CDR1 and CDR2 from the germline V gene are LNHDA and SQIVND (reference sequence). With V trimmed by 0 bases and J by 3 bases, 13 bases remained unmatched.

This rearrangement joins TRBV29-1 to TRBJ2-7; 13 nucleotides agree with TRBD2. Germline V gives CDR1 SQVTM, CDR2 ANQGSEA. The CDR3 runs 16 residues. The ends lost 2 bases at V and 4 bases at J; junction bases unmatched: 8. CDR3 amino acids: CSVELGLAGDTYEQYF. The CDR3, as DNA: TGCAGCGTTGAACTCGGACTAGCGGGAGATACATACGAGCAGTACTTC.

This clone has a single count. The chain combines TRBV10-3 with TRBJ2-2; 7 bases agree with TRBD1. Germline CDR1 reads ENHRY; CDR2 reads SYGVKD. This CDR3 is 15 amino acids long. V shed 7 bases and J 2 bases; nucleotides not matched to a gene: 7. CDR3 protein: CAITTGTENTGELFF. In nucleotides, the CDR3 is TGTGCCATCACTACCGGGACAGAAAACACCGGGGAGCTGTTTTTT.

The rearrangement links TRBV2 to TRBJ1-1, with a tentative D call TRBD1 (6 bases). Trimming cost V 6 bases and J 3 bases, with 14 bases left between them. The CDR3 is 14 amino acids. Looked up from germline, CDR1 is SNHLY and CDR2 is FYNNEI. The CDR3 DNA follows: TGTGCCAGCAGCGAGAAGGGGGTGTACACTGAAGCTTTCTTT. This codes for CASSEKGVYTEAFF.

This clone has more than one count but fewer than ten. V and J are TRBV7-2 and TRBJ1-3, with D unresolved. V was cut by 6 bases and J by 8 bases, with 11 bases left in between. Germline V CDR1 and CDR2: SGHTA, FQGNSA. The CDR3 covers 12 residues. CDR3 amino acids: CASSYLIDTIYF. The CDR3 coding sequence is TGTGCCAGCAGTTATTTAATCGACACCATATATTTT.